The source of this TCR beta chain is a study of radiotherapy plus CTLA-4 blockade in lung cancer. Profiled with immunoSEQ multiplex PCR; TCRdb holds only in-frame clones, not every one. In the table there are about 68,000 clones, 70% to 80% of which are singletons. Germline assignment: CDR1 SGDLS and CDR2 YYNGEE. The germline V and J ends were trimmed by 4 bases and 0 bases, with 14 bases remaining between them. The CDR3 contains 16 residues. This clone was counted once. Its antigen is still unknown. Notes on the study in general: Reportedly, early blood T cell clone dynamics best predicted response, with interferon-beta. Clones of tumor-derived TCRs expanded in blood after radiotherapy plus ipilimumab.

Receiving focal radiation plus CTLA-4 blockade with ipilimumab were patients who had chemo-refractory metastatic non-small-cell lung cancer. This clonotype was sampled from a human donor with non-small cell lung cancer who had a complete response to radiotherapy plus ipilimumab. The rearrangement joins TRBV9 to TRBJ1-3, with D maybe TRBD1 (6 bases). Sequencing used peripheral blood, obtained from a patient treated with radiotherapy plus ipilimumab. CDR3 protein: CASSPTGFNSGNTIYF. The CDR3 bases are TGTGCCAGCAGCCCGACAGGTTTTAACTCTGGAAACACCATATATTTT.